These 19 T cell receptor beta chains originate from one sample sequenced in a study of T cells in Graves' hyperthyroidism and ophthalmopathy. What was amplified from RNA transcripts were TCR beta CDR3 regions. A first-round RT-PCR of the TCR CDR3 used the HTBI primer set. In TCRdb, the multiplex PCR reads were re-called with MiXCR into one record per CDR3 protein. Counted here are about 350,000 distinct CDR3 sequences, 14% occurring once; the ten biggest clones make up 20% to 25%. Sequenced: blood. These receptors were obtained from a woman between 25 and 40 years old with Graves' hyperthyroidism.

This clonotype has a count of ten or more. The chain links TRBV20-1 to TRBJ1-4; no clear D. This CDR3 is 12 amino acids long. Trimming removed 3 bases from V and 5 bases from J, with 7 bases in between. From germline, CDR1 is DFQATT and CDR2 SNEGSKA (reference sequence). The CDR3 is CSASPVNEKLFF. CDR3 bases: TGCAGTGCTAGCCCAGTGAATGAAAAACTGTTTTTT.

This clonotype was picked up many times. The CDR3 reads CASTRASGEQYF. CDR3 DNA sequence: TGTGCCAGCACAAGGGCGTCTGGCGAGCAGTACTTC. This sequence joins TRBV6-1 and TRBJ2-7, with D unclear. Trimming stripped 7 bases from V and 6 bases from J, with 13 bases between. From germline, CDR1 is MNHNS and CDR2 SASEGT. The length of the CDR3 is 12 residues.

This clonotype was observed many times. V is TRBV20-1 and J is TRBJ1-5, with 7 nucleotides matching TRBD1. V was clipped by 5 bases and J by 1 base; unmatched bases: 5. This CDR3 comprises 14 residues. Germline-derived CDR1 and CDR2 are DFQATT and SNEGSKA (reference sequence). The CDR3 reads CSARDSRSNQPQHF. The CDR3 coding sequence is TGCAGTGCTCGGGACAGTCGGAGCAATCAGCCCCAGCATTTT.

The chain uses TRBV20-1 and TRBJ1-5; D may be TRBD1 (6 bases). V shed 2 bases and J shed 6 bases, with 8 bases lying between them. The germline V gene has CDR1 DFQATT and CDR2 SNEGSKA (reference sequence). This CDR3 has 12 amino acids. CDR3 region: CSARKGGQPQHF. Here the CDR3 DNA reads TGCAGTGCTAGAAAAGGGGGTCAGCCCCAGCATTTT.

Concerning this clonotype: Germline is not matched at one junction end, which may reflect a read error. The rearrangement links TRBV12-3 or TRBV12-4 to TRBJ1-5; D perhaps matches TRBD1 (5 bases). This CDR3 has 14 residues. CDR3 loop: CAGSGTVMSQPQHF. The DNA for the CDR3 is TGTGCCGGCAGTGGGACGGTTATGAGTCAGCCCCAGCATTTT.

The chain has TRBV27 and TRBJ2-4; 8 positions agree with TRBD1. J gave up 3 bases and V 6 bases, and 7 bases lay outside the gene matches. The CDR3 loop spans 15 amino acids. Germline loops: CDR1 MNHEY, CDR2 SMNVEV (reference sequence). The CDR3 DNA reads as TGTGCCAGCAGACCGGGACAGGTAGACAAAAACATTCAGTACTTC. Translated, it gives CASRPGQVDKNIQYF.

This clonotype was counted between two and nine times. This chain connects TRBV20-1 to TRBJ2-6; D may be TRBD2 (5 bases). Deletions cut 3 bases from V and 3 bases from J, with 9 bases between. The CDR3 consists of 14 residues. Germline CDR1 is DFQATT and CDR2 is SNEGSKA (reference sequence). The DNA of the CDR3 is TGCAGTGCTAGGAAGGCGGGTGGGGCCAACGTCCTGACTTTC. Amino acid sequence: CSARKAGGANVLTF.

At least ten counts were recorded for this clonotype. This chain uses TRBV30 with TRBJ2-7, with TRBD1 matching 8 bases. With V trimmed by 1 base and J by 3 bases, 2 bases remained unmatched. The germline V gene encodes CDR1 GTSNPN and CDR2 SVGIG (reference sequence). The CDR3 sequence is 13 residues long. The CDR3, as DNA: TGTGCCTGGAGTGCTGGGACAGGCTACGAGCAGTACTTC. Amino acid sequence: CAWSAGTGYEQYF.

This clonotype was counted between two and nine times. A single base separates this from a much larger clone, so it may be a read error. J is TRBJ1-1 and V is TRBV28; tentative D call: TRBD1 (6 bases). CDR1 is MDHEN and CDR2 is SYDVKM in the germline V gene. This CDR3 has 15 residues. Deletions cut 5 bases from V and 6 bases from J, with 19 bases between. CDR3 residues: CASSAAGGRLAEAFF. For the CDR3, the DNA is TGTGCCAGCAGTGCCGCTGGGGGGCGCCTGGCTGAAGCTTTCTTT.

This sequence joins TRBV6-2 or TRBV6-3 and TRBJ2-1; D is unresolved. The V and J ends lost 5 bases and 9 bases respectively, with 14 bases between them. Per germline, CDR1 MNHEY and CDR2 SVGEGT. This CDR3 has 13 residues. The CDR3 reads CASSGPGDREQFF. CDR3 bases: TGTGCCAGCAGTGGGCCAGGAGACCGTGAGCAGTTCTTC.

This clonotype was observed at least ten times. This chain joins TRBV12-3 or TRBV12-4 and TRBJ2-5; the D is unclear. V was shortened by 1 base and J by 4 bases, with 4 bases between the two germline ends. There are 12 residues in the CDR3. The CDR3 nucleotides are TGTGCCAGCAGTTTAGACCCAGAGACCCAGTACTTC. Protein product: CASSLDPETQYF.

V and J are TRBV4-3 and TRBJ2-1; weak D call: TRBD2 (5 bases). There are 15 residues in the CDR3. Between the trimmed V and J ends, which lost 0 bases and 3 bases, there was a span of 9 bases. Germline V gene lookup returns CDR1 LGHNA and CDR2 YSLEER. CDR3 in DNA: TGCGCCAGCAGCCAAGACAGTACTAGCTACAATGAGCAGTTCTTC. Translated: CASSQDSTSYNEQFF.

This clonotype was seen at least ten times. The genes are TRBV2 and TRBJ2-1; TRBD1 might be the D (6 bases). Trimming removed 6 bases at V and 6 bases at J, with 9 bases between. There are 12 residues in the CDR3. CDR1 and CDR2 (germline): SNHLY, FYNNEI. CDR3 DNA sequence: TGTGCCAGCAGACAGGGTTCCAATGAGCAGTTCTTC. Its protein product is CASRQGSNEQFF.

This clonotype was counted ten times or more. This chain uses TRBV15 with TRBJ2-3; tentative D call: TRBD2 (5 bases). Trimming took 9 bases from V and 2 from J, leaving 18 bases between them. The CDR3 sequence is 15 residues long. Looked up from germline, CDR1 is LNHNV and CDR2 is YYDKDF (reference sequence). CDR3 coding DNA: TGTGCCACTAAAAGGAGAGCGGCTAACACAGATACGCAGTATTTT. This encodes CATKRRAANTDTQYF.

This clonotype has a count of ten or more. The chain has TRBV6-1 and TRBJ1-2; the D is unclear. V gave up 6 bases and J gave up 5 bases, with 13 bases separating them. Germline V gene data show CDR1 as MNHNS and CDR2 as SASEGT. The CDR3 is 13 residues long. CDR3 residues: CASRGQEHYGYTF. The CDR3 coding sequence is TGTGCCAGCAGAGGGCAAGAACATTATGGCTACACCTTC.

This clonotype was seen at least ten times. The V call is TRBV7-2, the J call TRBJ2-3; 12 nucleotides align to TRBD2. The CDR3 length is 15 residues. CDR1 is SGHTA, CDR2 FQGNSA, per germline. V trimming: 4 bases; J trimming: 4 bases; junction bases outside the gene matches: 3. The CDR3 region has the DNA TGTGCCAGCAGCTGGACTAGCGGGAACGCAGATACGCAGTATTTT. Translated: CASSWTSGNADTQYF.

The chain uses TRBV14 and TRBJ2-3; D unclear. This CDR3 has 13 amino acids. The germline CDR1 and CDR2 sequences are SGHDN and FVKESK. V lost 4 bases, J lost 5 bases, and 10 bases lay in between. This CDR3 reads CASSPRIVDTQYF. The CDR3 nucleotides are TGTGCCAGCAGCCCCCGTATAGTAGATACGCAGTATTTT.

This clonotype was counted only a few times. Since a much larger clone is just one base distant, this may be a read error. Likely a read error: the CDR3 ends without its conserved phenylalanine or tryptophan. This chain connects TRBV10-3 to TRBJ2-7, with D perhaps matching TRBD1 or TRBD2 (5 bases each). V lost 4 bases to trimming and J lost 5 bases, with 24 bases between them. The length of the CDR3 is 17 residues. In germline, CDR1 is ENHRY, CDR2 SYGVKD. The CDR3 loop is CAISAVLHARETDEQYL. CDR3 bases: TGTGCCATCAGTGCCGTACTTCATGCCAGGGAGACGGACGAGCAGTACCTC.

The V gene is TRBV5-1, the J gene TRBJ2-5, with a weak D call TRBD1 (6 bases). Germline V lookup: CDR1 SGHRS, CDR2 YFSETQ. The V and J ends lost 3 bases and 4 bases respectively, with 10 bases between them. CDR3 size: 13 residues. This chain's CDR3 is CASSYRDGETQYF. The CDR3 nucleotides are TGCGCCAGCAGCTACAGGGACGGAGAGACCCAGTACTTC.